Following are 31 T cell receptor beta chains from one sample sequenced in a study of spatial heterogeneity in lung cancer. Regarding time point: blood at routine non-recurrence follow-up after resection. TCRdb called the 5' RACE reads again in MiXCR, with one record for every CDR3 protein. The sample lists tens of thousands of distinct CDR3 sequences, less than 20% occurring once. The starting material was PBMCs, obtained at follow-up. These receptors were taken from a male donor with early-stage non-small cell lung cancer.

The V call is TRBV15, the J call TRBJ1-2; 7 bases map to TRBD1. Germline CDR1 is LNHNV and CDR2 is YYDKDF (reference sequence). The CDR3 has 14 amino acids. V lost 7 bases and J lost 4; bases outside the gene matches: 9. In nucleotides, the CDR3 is TGTGCCACCACCCAGACAGACAGGGCCTATGGCTACACCTTC. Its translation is CATTQTDRAYGYTF. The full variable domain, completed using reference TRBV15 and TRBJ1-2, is DAMVIQNPRYQVTQFGKPVTLSCSQTLNHNVMYWYQQKSSQAPKLLFHYYDKDFNNEADTPDNFQSRRPNTSFCFLDIRSPGLGDTAMYLCATTQTDRAYGYTFGSGTRLTVV.

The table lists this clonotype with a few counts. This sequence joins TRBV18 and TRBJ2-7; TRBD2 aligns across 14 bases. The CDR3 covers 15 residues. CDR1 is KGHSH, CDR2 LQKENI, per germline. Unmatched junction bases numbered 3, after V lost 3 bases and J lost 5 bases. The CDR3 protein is CASSPGTSGGHEQYV. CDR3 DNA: TGTGCCAGCTCACCCGGGACTAGCGGGGGCCACGAGCAGTACGTC.

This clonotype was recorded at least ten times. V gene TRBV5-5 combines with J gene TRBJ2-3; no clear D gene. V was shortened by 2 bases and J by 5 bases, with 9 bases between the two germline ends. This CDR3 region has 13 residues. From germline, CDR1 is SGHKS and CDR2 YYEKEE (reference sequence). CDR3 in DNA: TGTGCCAGCAGCTTTGGCCCTATAGATACGCAGTATTTT. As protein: CASSFGPIDTQYF.

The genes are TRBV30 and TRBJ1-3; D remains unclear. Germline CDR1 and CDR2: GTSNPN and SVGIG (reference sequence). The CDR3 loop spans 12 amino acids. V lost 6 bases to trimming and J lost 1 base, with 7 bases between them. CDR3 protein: CACKLSGNTIYF. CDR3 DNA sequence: TGTGCCTGCAAACTATCTGGAAACACCATATATTTT.

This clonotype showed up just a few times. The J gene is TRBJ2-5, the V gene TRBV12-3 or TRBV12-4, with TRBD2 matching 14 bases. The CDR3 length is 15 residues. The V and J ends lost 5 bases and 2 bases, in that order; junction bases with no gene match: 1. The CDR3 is CASSGTSGRQETQYF. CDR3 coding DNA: TGTGCCAGCAGTGGGACTAGCGGGAGACAAGAGACCCAGTACTTC.

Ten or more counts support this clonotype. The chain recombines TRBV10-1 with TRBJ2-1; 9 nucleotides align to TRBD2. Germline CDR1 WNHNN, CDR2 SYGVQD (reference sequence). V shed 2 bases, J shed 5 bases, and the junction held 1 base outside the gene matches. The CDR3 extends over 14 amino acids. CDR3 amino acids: CASSEVAGDNEQFF. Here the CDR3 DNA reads TGCGCCAGCAGTGAGGTAGCGGGAGACAATGAGCAGTTCTTC.

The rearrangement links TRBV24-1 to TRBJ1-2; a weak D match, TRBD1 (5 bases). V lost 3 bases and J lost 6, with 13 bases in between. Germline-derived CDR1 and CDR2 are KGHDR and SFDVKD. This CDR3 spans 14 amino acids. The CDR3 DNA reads TGTGCCACCAGTGATACAACAGGAATTGATGGCTACACCTTC. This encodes CATSDTTGIDGYTF.

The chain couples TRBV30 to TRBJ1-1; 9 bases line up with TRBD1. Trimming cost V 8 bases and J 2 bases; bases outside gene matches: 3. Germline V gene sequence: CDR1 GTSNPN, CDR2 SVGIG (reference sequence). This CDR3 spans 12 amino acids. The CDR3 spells CAGTGSNTEAFF. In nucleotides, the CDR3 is TGTGCCGGGACAGGGAGTAACACTGAAGCTTTCTTT.

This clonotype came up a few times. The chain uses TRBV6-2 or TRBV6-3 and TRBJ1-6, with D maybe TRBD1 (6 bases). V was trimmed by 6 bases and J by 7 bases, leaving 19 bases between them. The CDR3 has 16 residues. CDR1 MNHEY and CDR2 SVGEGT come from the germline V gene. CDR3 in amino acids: CASSPARTAANSPLHF. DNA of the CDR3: TGTGCCAGCAGCCCCGCGAGGACAGCGGCGAATTCACCCCTCCACTTT.

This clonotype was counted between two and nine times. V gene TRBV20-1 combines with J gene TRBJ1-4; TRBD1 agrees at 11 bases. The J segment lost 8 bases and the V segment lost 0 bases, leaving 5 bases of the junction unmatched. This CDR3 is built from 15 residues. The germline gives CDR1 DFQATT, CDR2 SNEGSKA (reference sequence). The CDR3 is CSARDRTGGREKLFF. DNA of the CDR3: TGCAGTGCTAGAGATAGGACAGGGGGCAGAGAAAAACTGTTTTTT.

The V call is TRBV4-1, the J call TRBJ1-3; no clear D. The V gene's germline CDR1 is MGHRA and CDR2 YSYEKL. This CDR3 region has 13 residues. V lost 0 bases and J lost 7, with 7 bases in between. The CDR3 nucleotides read TGCGCCAGCAGCCAAGAATTGAGGAACACCATATATTTT. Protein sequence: CASSQELRNTIYF.

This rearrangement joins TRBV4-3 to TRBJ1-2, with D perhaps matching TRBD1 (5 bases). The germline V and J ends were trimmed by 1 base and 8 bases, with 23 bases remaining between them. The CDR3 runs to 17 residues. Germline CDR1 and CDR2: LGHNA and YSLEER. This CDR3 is CASSQVYKSRGPDGYTF. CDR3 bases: TGCGCCAGCAGCCAAGTATACAAGTCGAGGGGTCCCGACGGCTACACCTTC.

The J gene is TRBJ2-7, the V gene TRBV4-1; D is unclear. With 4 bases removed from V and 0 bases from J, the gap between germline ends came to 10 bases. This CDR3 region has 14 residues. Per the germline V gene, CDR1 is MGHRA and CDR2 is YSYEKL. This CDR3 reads CASSPTASSYEQYF. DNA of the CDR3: TGCGCCAGCAGCCCCACGGCCAGCTCCTACGAGCAGTACTTC.

As DNA, the CDR3 is TGTGCCAGCAGCGTATCGACGAACACTGAAGCTTTCTTT. Its protein product is CASSVSTNTEAFF. The gene calls are TRBV9 and TRBJ1-1; D remains ambiguous. The V gene's germline CDR1 is SGDLS and CDR2 YYNGEE. V gave up 1 base and J gave up 1 base, with 5 bases separating them. This CDR3 comprises 13 residues.

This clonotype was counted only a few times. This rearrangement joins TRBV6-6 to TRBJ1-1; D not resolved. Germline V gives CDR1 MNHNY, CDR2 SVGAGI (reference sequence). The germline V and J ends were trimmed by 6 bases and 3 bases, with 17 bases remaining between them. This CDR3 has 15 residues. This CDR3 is CASRTEASWDTEAFF. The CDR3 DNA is TGTGCCAGCAGGACCGAAGCTAGTTGGGACACTGAAGCTTTCTTT.

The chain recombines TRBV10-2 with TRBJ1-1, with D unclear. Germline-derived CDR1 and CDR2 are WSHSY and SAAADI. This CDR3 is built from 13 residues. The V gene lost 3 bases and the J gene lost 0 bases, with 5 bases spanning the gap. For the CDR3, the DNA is TGCGCCAGCAGTGAAACAGTGAACACTGAAGCTTTCTTT. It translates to CASSETVNTEAFF.

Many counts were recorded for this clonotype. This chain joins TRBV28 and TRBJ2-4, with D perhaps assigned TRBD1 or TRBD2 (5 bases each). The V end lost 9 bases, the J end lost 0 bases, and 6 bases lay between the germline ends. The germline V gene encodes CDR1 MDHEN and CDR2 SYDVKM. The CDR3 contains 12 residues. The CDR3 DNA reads TGTGCCAGTGGGACAGCCAAAAACATTCAGTACTTC. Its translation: CASGTAKNIQYF.

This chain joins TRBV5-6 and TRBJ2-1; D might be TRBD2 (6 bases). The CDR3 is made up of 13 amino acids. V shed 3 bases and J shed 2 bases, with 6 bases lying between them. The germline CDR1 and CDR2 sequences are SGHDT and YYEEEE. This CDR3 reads CASSSGAYNEQFF. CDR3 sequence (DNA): TGTGCCAGCAGCTCGGGAGCCTACAATGAGCAGTTCTTC.

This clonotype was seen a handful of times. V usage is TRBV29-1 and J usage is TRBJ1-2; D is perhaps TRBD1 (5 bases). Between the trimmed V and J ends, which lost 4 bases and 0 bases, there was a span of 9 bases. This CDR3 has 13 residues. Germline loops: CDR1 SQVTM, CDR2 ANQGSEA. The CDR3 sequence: CSVADSPNYGYTF. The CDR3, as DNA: TGCAGCGTTGCAGACAGTCCTAACTATGGCTACACCTTC.

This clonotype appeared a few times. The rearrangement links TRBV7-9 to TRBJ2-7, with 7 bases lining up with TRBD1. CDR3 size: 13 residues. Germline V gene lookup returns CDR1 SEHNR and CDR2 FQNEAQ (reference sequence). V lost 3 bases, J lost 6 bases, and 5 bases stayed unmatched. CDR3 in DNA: TGTGCCAGCAGCTTGACAGGGCCCTCCGAGCAGTACGTC. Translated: CASSLTGPSEQYV.

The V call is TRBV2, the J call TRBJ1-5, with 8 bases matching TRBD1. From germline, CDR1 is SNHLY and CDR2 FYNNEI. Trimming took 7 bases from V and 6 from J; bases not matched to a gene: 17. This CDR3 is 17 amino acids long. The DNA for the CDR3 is TGTGCCAGCACCGTAACGCCCGGGACAGGATCCGGTCAGCCCCAGCATTTT. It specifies CASTVTPGTGSGQPQHF.

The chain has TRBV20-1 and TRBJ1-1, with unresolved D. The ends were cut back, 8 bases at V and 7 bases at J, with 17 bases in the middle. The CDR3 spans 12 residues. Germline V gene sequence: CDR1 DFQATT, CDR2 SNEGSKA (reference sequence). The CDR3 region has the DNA TGCAGTCCTACCGGACGGAGCCATGAAGCTTTCTTT. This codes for CSPTGRSHEAFF.

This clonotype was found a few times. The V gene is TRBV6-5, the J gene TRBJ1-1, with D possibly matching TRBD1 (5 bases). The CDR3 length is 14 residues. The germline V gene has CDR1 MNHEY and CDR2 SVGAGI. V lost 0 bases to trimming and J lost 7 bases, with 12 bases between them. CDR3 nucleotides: TGTGCCAGCAGTTACTCGCAGGGCCGGGGTGAAGCTTTCTTT. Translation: CASSYSQGRGEAFF.

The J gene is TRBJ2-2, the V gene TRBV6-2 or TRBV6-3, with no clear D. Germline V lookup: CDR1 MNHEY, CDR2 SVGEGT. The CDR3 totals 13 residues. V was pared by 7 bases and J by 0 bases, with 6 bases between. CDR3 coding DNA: TGTGCCAGCACCCGAACGAACACCGGGGAGCTGTTTTTT. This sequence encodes CASTRTNTGELFF.

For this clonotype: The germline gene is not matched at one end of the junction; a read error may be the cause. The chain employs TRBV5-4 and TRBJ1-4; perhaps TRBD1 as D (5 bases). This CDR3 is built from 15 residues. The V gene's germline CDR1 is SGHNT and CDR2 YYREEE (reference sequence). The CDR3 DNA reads TGTGCCAACAGCAAGAGAAACAGGTTCCCTGAAAAACTGTTTTTT. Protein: CANSKRNRFPEKLFF. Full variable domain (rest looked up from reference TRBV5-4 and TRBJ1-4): ETGVTQSPTHLIKTRGQQVTLRCSSQSGHNTVSWYQQALGQGPQFIFQYYREEENGRGNFPPRFSGLQFPNYSSELNVNALELDDSALYLCANSKRNRFPEKLFFGSGTQLSVL.

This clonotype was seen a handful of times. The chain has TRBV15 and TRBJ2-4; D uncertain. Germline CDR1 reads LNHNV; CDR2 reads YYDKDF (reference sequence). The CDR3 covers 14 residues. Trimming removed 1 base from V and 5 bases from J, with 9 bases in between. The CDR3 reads CATSRVHGENIQYF. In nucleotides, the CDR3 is TGTGCCACCAGCAGAGTACATGGCGAAAACATTCAGTACTTC. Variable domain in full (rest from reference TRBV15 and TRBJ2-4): DAMVIQNPRYQVTQFGKPVTLSCSQTLNHNVMYWYQQKSSQAPKLLFHYYDKDFNNEADTPDNFQSRRPNTSFCFLDIRSPGLGDTAMYLCATSRVHGENIQYFGAGTRLSVL.

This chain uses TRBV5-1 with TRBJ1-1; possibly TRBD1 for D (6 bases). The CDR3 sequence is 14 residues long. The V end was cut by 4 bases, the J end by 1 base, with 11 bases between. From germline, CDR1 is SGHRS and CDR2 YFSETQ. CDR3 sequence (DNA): TGCGCCAGCAGCCCTCAGACAGGGAACACTGAAGCTTTCTTT. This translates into CASSPQTGNTEAFF.

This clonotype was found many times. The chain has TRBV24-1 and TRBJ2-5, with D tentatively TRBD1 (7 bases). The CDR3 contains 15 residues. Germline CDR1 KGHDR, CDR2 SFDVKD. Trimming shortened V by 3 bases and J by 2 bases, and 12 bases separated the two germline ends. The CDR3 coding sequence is TGTGCCACCAGTGATGGAGGGGGCCCTCAAGAGACCCAGTACTTC. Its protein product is CATSDGGGPQETQYF.

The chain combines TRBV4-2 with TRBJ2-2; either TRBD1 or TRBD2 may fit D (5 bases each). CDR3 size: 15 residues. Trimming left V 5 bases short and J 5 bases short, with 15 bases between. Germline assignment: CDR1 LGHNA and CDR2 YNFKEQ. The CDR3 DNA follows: TGTGCCAGCAGCGTAACCGGGACCCAGACCGGGGAGCTGTTTTTT. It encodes CASSVTGTQTGELFF.

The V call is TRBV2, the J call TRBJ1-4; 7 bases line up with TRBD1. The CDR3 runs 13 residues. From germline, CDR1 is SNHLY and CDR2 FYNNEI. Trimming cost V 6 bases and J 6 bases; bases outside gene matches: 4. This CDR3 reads CASRQGSHEKLFF. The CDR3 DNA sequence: TGTGCCAGCAGACAGGGGTCTCATGAAAAACTGTTTTTT.

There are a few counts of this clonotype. The CDR3 region has the DNA TGTGCCAGCGATTCTTCCCGGGACAGGGCCGGGGCCAACGTCCTGACTTTC. Translated: CASDSSRDRAGANVLTF. This chain joins TRBV2 and TRBJ2-6; 9 nucleotides agree with TRBD1. This CDR3 has 17 residues. The germline CDR1 and CDR2 sequences are SNHLY and FYNNEI. Trimming at V came to 8 bases and at J to 4 bases, leaving 12 bases not matched to a gene.